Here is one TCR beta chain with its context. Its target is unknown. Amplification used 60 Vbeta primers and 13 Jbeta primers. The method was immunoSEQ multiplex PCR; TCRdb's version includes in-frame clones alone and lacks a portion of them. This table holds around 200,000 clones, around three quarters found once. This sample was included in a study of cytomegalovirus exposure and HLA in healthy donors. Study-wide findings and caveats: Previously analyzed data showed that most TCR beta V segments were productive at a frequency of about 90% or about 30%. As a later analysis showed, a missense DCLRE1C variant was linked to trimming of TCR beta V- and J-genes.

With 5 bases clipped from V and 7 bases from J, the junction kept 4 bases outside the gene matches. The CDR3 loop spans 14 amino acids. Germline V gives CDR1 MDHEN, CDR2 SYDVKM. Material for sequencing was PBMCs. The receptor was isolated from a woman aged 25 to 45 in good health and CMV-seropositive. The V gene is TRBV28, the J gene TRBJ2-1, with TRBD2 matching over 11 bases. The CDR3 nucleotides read TGTGCCAGCAGTCTAGCGGGGGGCTCGAATGAGCAGTTCTTC. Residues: CASSLAGGSNEQFF.